This record concerns one T cell receptor (beta chain) sequence. The antigen remains undetermined. Looked up from germline, CDR1 is LNHDA and CDR2 is SQIVND (reference sequence). The V gene lost 0 bases and the J gene lost 8 bases, with 10 bases spanning the gap. CDR3 length: 13 amino acids. Researchers used the Oncomine TCR Beta short-read assay to sequence DNA from cultured CD4+ T cells. From the PCR reads, TCRdb called clonotypes with MiXCR, one entry per CDR3 protein. Of some 11,000 distinct CDR3 sequences in the sample, about three fifths were seen once. These data belong to a study of vaccination and CD4 T cells after COVID-19. Study-wide background: Cells were stimulated with overlapping spike peptide pools from SARS-CoV-2, HCoV-NL63, HCoV-OC43 and HCoV-229E. Findings of the study overall: Reactive clonotype counts went from median around 20 after infection to roughly 39 after vaccination, nonsignificantly. Convalescent patients had a median roughly 86% of post-vaccine SARS-CoV-2-reactive clones that were detected only after vaccination, not before it.

Sample treatment: approximately nine-day PBMC culture with coronavirus spike peptide pools or control peptides (ViraFEST assay). ViraFEST used peptide pools to expand antigen-specific T cells before TCR sequencing. V is TRBV19 and J is TRBJ1-1; D ambiguous. The sequencing here drew on CD4+ T cells from blood, cultured in vitro, taken before SARS-CoV-2 vaccination. This clonotype was obtained from a human donor who had recovered from COVID-19. The CDR3 region has the DNA TGTGCCAGTAGTATAGATCATACAGCCGAAGCTTTCTTT. This encodes CASSIDHTAEAFF.